These 7 T cell receptor delta chains were sequenced from one sample in a study of gamma-delta T cells after stem cell transplantation. TCRdb reran clone calling via CATT on the RT-PCR reads. The sample has over 2,000 delta-chain clones, about 33% seen once. What was sequenced was gamma-delta T cells. The receptors originated from a human donor. It is not recorded whose cells these are; they may come from a transplant donor.

Judged by abundance, this clone is medium-sized (0.01 to 0.1%). The J gene is TRDJ1, the V gene TRDV2; unclear D gene. The CDR3 sequence is 16 residues long. V lost 0 bases and J lost 2, with 15 bases in between. Germline V gene sequence: CDR1 GEAIGNYY, CDR2 EKD. The CDR3 loop reads CACDTLLQLQTDKLIF. The CDR3 DNA follows: TGTGCCTGTGACACCTTACTCCAACTACAAACCGATAAACTCATCTTT.

As concerns this clone: This may stem from a read error, because a much larger clone lies one nucleotide away. The J gene is TRDJ1, the V gene TRDV1; 12 nucleotides agree with TRDD3. Germline values: CDR1 TSWWSYY, CDR2 QGS. The ends lost 1 base at V and 6 bases at J; junction bases unmatched: 27. The CDR3 covers 23 residues. This CDR3 reads CALGEPSSGGYGRLTASLNKLIF. The CDR3 DNA is TGTGCTCTTGGGGAACCATCCTCTGGGGGATACGGAAGACTAACCGCGTCCCTCAATAAACTCATCTTT.

The chain recombines TRDV1 with TRDJ1, with 7 bases matching TRDD3. CDR3 size: 21 residues. The V gene's germline CDR1 is TSWWSYY and CDR2 QGS. With 1 base clipped from V and 0 bases from J, the junction kept 20 bases outside the gene matches. CDR3 in DNA: TGTGCTCTTGGGGAACCTCGCCCAAACTACGGGGGGGATCCTTACACCGATAAACTCATCTTT. Protein sequence: CALGEPRPNYGGDPYTDKLIF.

The chain employs TRDV1 and TRDJ1, with TRDD3 identical over 10 bases. The CDR3 contains 19 residues. With 4 bases clipped from V and 2 bases from J, the junction kept 16 bases outside the gene matches. Germline V gene data show CDR1 as TSWWSYY and CDR2 as QGS. CDR3 protein: CALGGASGGYLSRTDKLIF. CDR3 DNA: TGTGCTCTTGGGGGGGCTAGTGGGGGATACCTTAGTCGAACCGATAAACTCATCTTT.

As for this clone: One base separates it from a far larger clone, so it is likely a read error. The rearrangement joins TRDV2 to TRDJ1; D not certain. The V and J ends lost 4 bases and 0 bases respectively, with 8 bases between them. The CDR3 totals 13 residues. In germline, CDR1 is GEAIGNYY, CDR2 EKD. The CDR3 sequence: CACDAVHTDKLIF. The CDR3 nucleotides are TGTGCCTGTGATGCTGTCCACACCGATAAACTCATCTTT.

This clone rates as hyperexpanded. This sample also contains other DNA sequences that code for the same CDR3. The J gene is TRDJ1, the V gene TRDV2, with 9 bases aligning to TRDD3. The CDR3 totals 19 residues. Germline-derived CDR1 and CDR2 are GEAIGNYY and EKD. V lost 3 bases to trimming and J lost 1 base; unmatched junction nucleotides: 17. As DNA, the CDR3 is TGTGCCTGTGACTCCCCCTTTACTGGGGGAACCGGGGGCACCGATAAACTCATCTTT. The encoded protein is CACDSPFTGGTGGTDKLIF.

By its share, this clone is medium-sized. It differs at one base from a far larger clone, so likely a read error. The chain is built from TRDV2 and TRDJ1; D possibly corresponds to TRDD3 (6 bases). The CDR3 is 18 amino acids. The germline gives CDR1 GEAIGNYY, CDR2 EKD. This chain's CDR3 is CARDTLRGAGDYTDKLIF. The CDR3 nucleotides read TGTGCCCGTGACACCCTTAGGGGAGCTGGGGATTACACCGATAAACTCATCTTT.